The TCR beta chain described here comes from a study of T-cell memory formation after mild COVID-19. Overall study results and limits: Confirmation was lacking for SARS-CoV-2 specificity of second-wave clones that peaked on day 37.

About this clonotype itself: What it binds is unknown.

V shed 7 bases and J 5 bases; nucleotides not matched to a gene: 8. Germline V gene sequence: CDR1 LGHDT, CDR2 YNNKEL (reference sequence). This CDR3 contains 13 residues. Each CDR3 protein is one row after TCRdb ran MiXCR on the 5' RACE reads. The sample has roughly 260,000 distinct CDR3 sequences, roughly 15% seen once. This TCR was sampled from a man aged 18 to 29 who had mild COVID-19 (a few samples of this study predate the infection). Cell type and time point are not known. The rearrangement links TRBV3-1 to TRBJ2-7, with 7 bases aligning to TRBD1. Sequenced: PBMCs or a T cell subset sorted from them (not recorded which). CDR3 nucleotide sequence: TGTGCCAGCACGAGGCGGCAGGGGGACGAGCAGTACTTC. This gives the protein CASTRRQGDEQYF.